This T cell receptor beta chain stems from a study of blood T cell repertoires in COVID-19. Profiling relied on immunoSEQ multiplex PCR, and the TCRdb table lists in-frame clones only, not all of them. The table lists 150,000 to 200,000 clones, around 84% of them singletons. The CDR3 spans 12 residues. The V end lost 6 bases, the J end lost 6 bases, and 10 bases lay between the germline ends. The sequence derives from a woman in her 70s with COVID-19, enrolled during active disease. The gene calls are TRBV12-3 or TRBV12-4 and TRBJ2-3; no reliable D call. Specimen: peripheral blood. CDR3 DNA: TGTGCCAGCAGCGAAAGACTGGATACGCAGTATTTT. It yields the protein CASSERLDTQYF.